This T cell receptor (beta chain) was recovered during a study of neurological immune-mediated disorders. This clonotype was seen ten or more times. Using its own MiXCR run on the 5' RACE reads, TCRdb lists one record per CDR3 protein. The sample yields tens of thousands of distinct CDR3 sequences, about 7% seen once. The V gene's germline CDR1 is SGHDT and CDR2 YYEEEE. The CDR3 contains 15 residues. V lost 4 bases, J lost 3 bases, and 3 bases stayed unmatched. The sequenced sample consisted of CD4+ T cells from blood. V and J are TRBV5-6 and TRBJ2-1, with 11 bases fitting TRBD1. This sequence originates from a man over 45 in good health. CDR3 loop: CASSKGQGVYNEQFF. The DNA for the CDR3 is TGTGCCAGCAGCAAGGGACAGGGGGTCTACAATGAGCAGTTCTTC.